This T cell receptor (beta chain) was profiled in a study of control samples from healthy donors and cancer patients. The junction had 5 bases not matched to a gene; V was cut back by 1 base and J by 4 bases. This CDR3 is 15 amino acids long. The germline CDR1 and CDR2 sequences are LGHNA and YSLEER. Measured with immunoSEQ multiplex PCR; TCRdb has only the in-frame clones, and not every one. The profile shows about 180,000 clones, approximately 92% of them singletons. Sequencing input: blood. The chain has TRBV4-3 and TRBJ1-2; 8 positions agree with TRBD1. The sequence was collected from a man younger than 45 in good health. CDR3 sequence reads: CASSQGRTGFYGYTF. The CDR3 DNA is TGCGCCAGCAGCCAAGGAAGGACAGGGTTCTATGGCTACACCTTC.